This T cell receptor (beta chain) was sequenced in a study of CD8 T cells in ankylosing spondylitis. Study-wide results and limits: Significant enrichment of disease-linked clones was reported in matched ankylosing spondylitis synovial fluid. Apparently characteristic of ankylosing spondylitis blood was a TCR beta motif (under ten highly homologous variants).

This CDR3 has 15 amino acids. CDR1 and CDR2 (germline): MNHEY, SMNVEV (reference sequence). Deletions cut 1 base from V and 3 bases from J, with 13 bases between. In making TCR beta libraries, quantitative 5'-RACE with molecular barcodes was used. TCRdb used MiXCR to reprocess the 5' RACE reads, holding one entry per CDR3 protein. The table includes approximately 240,000 distinct CDR3 sequences, 10% to 13% detected once. The table lists this clonotype with a few counts. No antigen is known for it. The sequenced material came from blood, either unsorted or a sorted T cell fraction (not recorded which). The V call is TRBV27, the J call TRBJ2-7, with unresolved D. The sequence derives from a male donor with ankylosing spondylitis or in good health (not recorded which). CDR3 protein: CASSLLGQSVYEQYF. In DNA form, the CDR3 reads TGTGCCAGCAGTTTATTAGGTCAGTCGGTCTACGAGCAGTACTTC.